Sequencing of this T cell receptor (beta chain) was carried out in a study of OX40 agonist ivuxolimab in advanced cancers. Study-level background: Patients in dose escalation had liver, melanoma, kidney or head and neck cancers. Of mixed ages from about 20 to 85 and averaging roughly 64 years, the group was about 86% male.

Looked up from germline, CDR1 is MNHEY and CDR2 is SMNVEV (reference sequence). CDR3 length: 15 amino acids. V gave up 3 bases and J gave up 5 bases, with 13 bases separating them. There are a few counts of this clone. Assay: immunoSEQ multiplex PCR; the TCRdb copy retains only in-frame clones and omits some. The sample has roughly 60,000 clones; roughly four fifths are singletons. V usage is TRBV27 and J usage is TRBJ1-4, with unresolved D. Sequences were derived from CD4+ or CD8+ T cells sorted from blood, sampled in a trial of the OX40 agonist ivuxolimab. The TCR originated in an adult with an advanced solid tumor such as melanoma, head and neck, liver or kidney cancer. DNA of the CDR3: TGTGCCAGCAGTTTTTTGGGTGGAAAGAATGAAAAACTGTTTTTT. Its translation is CASSFLGGKNEKLFF.